A single sample is the source of the 25 T cell receptor beta chains below, sequenced in a study of T cell repertoires in cytomegalovirus infection. One entry per CDR3 protein results from TCRdb running MiXCR on the reads. The repertoire holds over 150,000 distinct CDR3 sequences, with about a sixth as singletons. Source material: CD8+ T cells from PBMCs. All receptors derive from a human donor in good health (CMV status not recorded). Some clones in this sample may be carry-over from other donors' samples.

This clonotype was found many times. The genes are TRBV15 and TRBJ1-5; D remains ambiguous. V shed 3 bases and J shed 0 bases, with 3 bases lying between them. Germline CDR1 reads LNHNV; CDR2 reads YYDKDF (reference sequence). This CDR3 spans 13 amino acids. The CDR3 sequence is CATSSASNQPQHF. For the CDR3, the DNA is TGTGCCACCAGCAGTGCTAGCAATCAGCCCCAGCATTTT. Together with reference TRBV15 and TRBJ1-5, the CDR3 gives the full variable domain: DAMVIQNPRYQVTQFGKPVTLSCSQTLNHNVMYWYQQKSSQAPKLLFHYYDKDFNNEADTPDNFQSRRPNTSFCFLDIRSPGLGDTAMYLCATSSASNQPQHFGDGTRLSIL.

This clonotype occurred a few times. The chain employs TRBV28 and TRBJ2-5; weak D call: TRBD1 (6 bases). The V gene lost 5 bases and the J gene lost 2 bases, with 9 bases spanning the gap. Germline CDR1 MDHEN, CDR2 SYDVKM. The CDR3 has 13 residues. For the CDR3, the DNA is TGTGCCAGCAGTACGACAGGTCAAGAGACCCAGTACTTC. Amino acids: CASSTTGQETQYF.

Only a few counts were recorded for this clonotype. The rearrangement links TRBV7-9 to TRBJ2-3; TRBD2 is a possible D gene (6 bases). This CDR3 spans 16 amino acids. Germline CDR1 is SEHNR and CDR2 is FQNEAQ (reference sequence). V was pared by 7 bases and J by 5 bases, with 22 bases between. CDR3 residues: CASTAATGLVGDTQYF. For the CDR3, the DNA is TGTGCCAGCACCGCGGCCACGGGACTGGTCGGAGATACGCAGTATTTT.

This clonotype was seen a handful of times. The chain links TRBV25-1 to TRBJ2-5; maybe TRBD1 (6 bases). The V end lost 1 base, the J end lost 4 bases, and 13 bases lay between the germline ends. The CDR3 is 15 amino acids. CDR1 is MGHDK, CDR2 SYGVNS, per germline. The CDR3: CASSEFEGGAETQYF. The CDR3 DNA follows: TGTGCCAGCAGTGAATTTGAAGGGGGTGCAGAGACCCAGTACTTC.

This clonotype was seen only a few times. The J gene is TRBJ2-7, the V gene TRBV7-9; either TRBD1 or TRBD2 may supply D (7 bases each). Trimming removed 5 bases from V and 2 bases from J, with 13 bases in between. The CDR3 length is 14 residues. Germline values: CDR1 SEHNR, CDR2 FQNEAQ (reference sequence). The CDR3 region is CASSQRDRPYEQYF. Here the CDR3 DNA reads TGTGCCAGCAGCCAGCGGGACAGACCCTACGAGCAGTACTTC.

CDR3 protein: CASSLVSPGGGRYEQYF. DNA of the CDR3: TGTGCCAGCAGCTTAGTATCACCCGGAGGAGGCCGTTACGAGCAGTACTTC. The chain combines TRBV7-9 with TRBJ2-7; perhaps TRBD2 as D (5 bases). This CDR3 comprises 17 residues. V was shortened by 1 base and J by 4 bases, with 20 bases between the two germline ends. In germline, CDR1 is SEHNR, CDR2 FQNEAQ (reference sequence).

The J gene is TRBJ1-5, the V gene TRBV12-5, with unresolved D. CDR3 length: 12 residues. Germline CDR1 reads LGHNT; CDR2 reads FRNRAP. The V gene lost 7 bases and the J gene lost 5 bases, with 9 bases spanning the gap. CDR3 in amino acids: CASALSDQPQHF. DNA for the CDR3: TGTGCTAGTGCCCTCTCTGATCAGCCCCAGCATTTT.

V gene TRBV9 combines with J gene TRBJ1-2; TRBD1 aligns across 8 bases. The V gene's germline CDR1 is SGDLS and CDR2 YYNGEE. With 5 bases clipped from V and 6 bases from J, the junction kept 9 bases outside the gene matches. The CDR3 contains 14 residues. The CDR3 spells CASREQGENNGYTF. As DNA, the CDR3 is TGTGCCAGCAGGGAACAGGGGGAGAATAATGGCTACACCTTC.

This chain connects TRBV6-2 or TRBV6-3 to TRBJ2-3, with D uncertain. The CDR3 length is 14 residues. Germline CDR1 MNHEY, CDR2 SVGEGT. Between the trimmed V and J ends, which lost 1 base and 1 base, there was a span of 6 bases. CDR3 protein: CASSYYIRTDTQYF. The DNA of the CDR3 is TGTGCCAGCAGTTACTATATACGCACAGATACGCAGTATTTT.

This clonotype showed up many times. This sequence joins TRBV7-2 and TRBJ1-1, with D possibly matching TRBD1 (6 bases). There are 14 residues in the CDR3. V was shortened by 1 base and J by 4 bases, with 10 bases between the two germline ends. Looked up from germline, CDR1 is SGHTA and CDR2 is FQGNSA. CDR3 coding DNA: TGTGCCAGCAGCTTAGTGGGGGCGCCCACTGAAGCTTTCTTT. Translating it yields CASSLVGAPTEAFF.

This chain links TRBV6-2 or TRBV6-3 with TRBJ2-7, with TRBD1 as a possible D gene (6 bases). CDR1 is MNHEY and CDR2 is SVGEGT in the germline V gene. V lost 0 bases and J lost 3, with 18 bases in between. The CDR3 loop spans 17 amino acids. CDR3 residues: CASSYSILVQGDYEQYF. The CDR3 DNA is TGTGCCAGCAGTTACTCGATCCTGGTACAGGGAGACTACGAGCAGTACTTC.

This clonotype came up a few times. The V call is TRBV6-1, the J call TRBJ2-5; D may be TRBD2 (5 bases). CDR1 and CDR2 (germline): MNHNS, SASEGT. Trimming removed 6 bases at V and 5 bases at J, with 7 bases between. This CDR3 has 11 amino acids. The CDR3 DNA reads TGTGCCAGCAGGGACTTTGAGACCCAGTACTTC. Its translation is CASRDFETQYF.

This chain uses TRBV20-1 with TRBJ2-5, with 9 bases that match TRBD2. The CDR3 sequence is 17 residues long. Trimming took 1 base from V and 0 from J; bases not matched to a gene: 9. From germline, CDR1 is DFQATT and CDR2 SNEGSKA (reference sequence). The CDR3 DNA is TGCAGTGCTAGAGGAGGTAGCGGGGGAGTCTACCAAGAGACCCAGTACTTC. Encoded protein: CSARGGSGGVYQETQYF.

The J gene is TRBJ1-1, the V gene TRBV7-9, with 7 bases lining up with TRBD1. The germline CDR1 and CDR2 sequences are SEHNR and FQNEAQ (reference sequence). This CDR3 has 16 residues. V dropped 5 bases and J dropped 2; count of bases not matched to a gene: 11. CDR3 residues: CASSATPGQSNTEAFF. DNA for the CDR3: TGTGCCAGCAGCGCCACCCCGGGACAGTCAAACACTGAAGCTTTCTTT.

This clonotype was detected a few times. The chain has TRBV11-2 and TRBJ1-1, with a weak D call TRBD1 (5 bases). Germline CDR1 is SGHAT and CDR2 is FQNNGV. V was pared by 1 base and J by 3 bases, with 12 bases between. The CDR3 has 15 residues. The CDR3 sequence is CASSLGGTQDTEAFF. The CDR3 DNA reads TGTGCCAGCAGCTTAGGGGGGACCCAAGACACTGAAGCTTTCTTT.

This rearrangement joins TRBV28 to TRBJ1-6; the D gene is possibly TRBD1 (5 bases). The germline V gene encodes CDR1 MDHEN and CDR2 SYDVKM. The CDR3 has 14 amino acids. V lost 8 bases and J 9 bases, leaving 17 bases between the germline ends. For the CDR3, the DNA is TGTGCCAGCGATGAAGAGGGGATCCTTTCACCCCTCCACTTT. As protein: CASDEEGILSPLHF.

This clonotype was counted between two and nine times. V usage is TRBV6-2 or TRBV6-3 and J usage is TRBJ2-7; D unresolved. This CDR3 comprises 11 residues. Trimming removed 2 bases at V and 5 bases at J, with 4 bases between. From germline, CDR1 is MNHEY and CDR2 SVGEGT. The CDR3 spells CASSYPHEQYF. CDR3 coding DNA: TGTGCCAGCAGTTACCCCCACGAGCAGTACTTC.

There are a few counts of this clonotype. The chain couples TRBV11-2 to TRBJ2-7; TRBD2 matches 7 bases. Germline assignment: CDR1 SGHAT and CDR2 FQNNGV. The CDR3 is made up of 15 amino acids. V gave up 4 bases and J gave up 3 bases; unmatched junction bases: 9. The CDR3 protein is CASSSPGGVGYEQYF. Here the CDR3 DNA reads TGTGCCAGCAGCTCCCCGGGGGGAGTGGGCTACGAGCAGTACTTC.

This clonotype was seen a handful of times. V and J are TRBV12-3 or TRBV12-4 and TRBJ2-3; D perhaps matches TRBD2 (5 bases). V was pared by 3 bases and J by 5 bases, with 21 bases between. The CDR3 has 17 amino acids. The CDR3 is CASSFFPGVNPGDTQYF. The CDR3 DNA reads TGTGCCAGCAGTTTCTTCCCCGGGGTAAACCCTGGAGATACGCAGTATTTT.

The J gene is TRBJ1-1, the V gene TRBV7-9; D is uncertain. The ends were cut back, 8 bases at V and 5 bases at J, with 12 bases in the middle. The CDR3 runs to 12 residues. Germline CDR1 and CDR2: SEHNR and FQNEAQ (reference sequence). CDR3 protein: CASEKLRTEAFF. CDR3 nucleotides: TGTGCCAGCGAAAAACTACGGACTGAAGCTTTCTTT.

The chain combines TRBV29-1 with TRBJ1-1, with D unresolved. This CDR3 is built from 15 residues. V shed 0 bases and J shed 0 bases, with 11 bases lying between them. CDR1 is SQVTM and CDR2 is ANQGSEA in the germline V gene. The CDR3 region has the DNA TGCAGCGTTGAAGAACTGGCCGGCATGAACACTGAAGCTTTCTTT. This codes for CSVEELAGMNTEAFF.

The rearrangement links TRBV5-6 to TRBJ2-7, with 9 bases aligning to TRBD1. The V gene's germline CDR1 is SGHDT and CDR2 YYEEEE. V was pared by 4 bases and J by 3 bases, with 11 bases of the junction left unmatched. The CDR3 has 16 residues. In DNA, the CDR3 is TGTGCCAGCAGCGTGGGACAGGGAGAAATACTCTACGAGCAGTACTTC. Protein sequence: CASSVGQGEILYEQYF.

The chain joins TRBV12-3 or TRBV12-4 to TRBJ2-1; 11 bases agree with TRBD1. The CDR3 totals 15 residues. V was clipped by 3 bases and J by 8 bases; unmatched bases: 6. The chain's CDR3 is CASSFLDRGLYEQFF. DNA for the CDR3: TGTGCCAGCAGTTTCCTGGACAGGGGGCTCTATGAGCAGTTCTTC.

This clonotype came up a few times. The chain combines TRBV28 with TRBJ2-3, with D perhaps matching TRBD2 (7 bases). The germline gives CDR1 MDHEN, CDR2 SYDVKM. Trimming removed 6 bases from V and 7 bases from J, with 20 bases in between. The CDR3 spans 15 residues. CDR3 loop: CASSPVGGGQNTQYF. DNA of the CDR3: TGTGCCAGCAGCCCGGTGGGGGGGGGACAAAATACGCAGTATTTT.

The J gene is TRBJ2-2, the V gene TRBV7-2; 9 nucleotides align to TRBD1. J gave up 10 bases and V 5 bases, and 14 bases lay outside the gene matches. This CDR3 contains 16 residues. Per germline, CDR1 SGHTA and CDR2 FQGNSA. This chain's CDR3 is CASSQFPTGGLEELFF. In nucleotides, the CDR3 is TGTGCCAGCAGCCAATTTCCGACAGGGGGGTTGGAGGAGCTGTTTTTT.